This T cell receptor beta chain was recorded in a study of blood T cell repertoires in COVID-19. Overall study: Nucleic acid was either cDNA or gDNA, and it came from T cells, B-cell-depleted T cells, or PBMCs.

Sequenced by immunoSEQ multiplex PCR; TCRdb stores in-frame clones only, minus some. The sample records nearly 250,000 clones, about 84% being singletons. The CDR3 is 16 amino acids. The J segment lost 1 base and the V segment lost 4 bases, leaving 8 bases of the junction unmatched. From germline, CDR1 is LGHNA and CDR2 YNFKEQ. The Seattle patients, enrolled during active infection, were followed longitudinally. This chain links TRBV4-2 with TRBJ2-3; 7 bases align to TRBD2. This TCR derives from a woman older than 75 with COVID-19, enrolled during active disease. The sequenced sample was peripheral blood. CDR3 sequence (DNA): TGTGCCAGCAGCCTCGGGGCTAGCGGAGGCACAGATACGCAGTATTTT. Its protein is CASSLGASGGTDTQYF.